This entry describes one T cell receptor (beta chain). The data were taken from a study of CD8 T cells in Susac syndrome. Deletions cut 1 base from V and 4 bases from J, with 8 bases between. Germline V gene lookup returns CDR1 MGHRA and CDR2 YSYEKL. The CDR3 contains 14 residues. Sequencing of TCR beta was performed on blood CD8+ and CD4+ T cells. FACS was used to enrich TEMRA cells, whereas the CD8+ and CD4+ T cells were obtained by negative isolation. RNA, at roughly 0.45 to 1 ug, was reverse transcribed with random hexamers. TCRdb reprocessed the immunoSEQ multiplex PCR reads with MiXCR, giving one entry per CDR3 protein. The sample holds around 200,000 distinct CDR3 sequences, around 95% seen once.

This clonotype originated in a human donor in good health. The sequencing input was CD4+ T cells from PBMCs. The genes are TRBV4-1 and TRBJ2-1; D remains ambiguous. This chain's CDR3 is CASSQGQRYNEQFF. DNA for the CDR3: TGCGCCAGCAGCCAAGGGCAGCGATACAATGAGCAGTTCTTC.